This entry lists 2 T cell receptor beta chains sequenced from one sample in a study of T cell changes during pregnancy in multiple sclerosis. The table came from immunoSEQ multiplex PCR; TCRdb's copy has only in-frame clones and leaves some out. The sample yields tens of thousands of clones, about 92% seen once. The sample in question was peripheral blood, obtained in the third trimester of pregnancy. The source of these receptors is a female donor in good health, enrolled as a control in a pregnancy study.

The chain employs TRBV29-1 and TRBJ2-2; 13 nucleotides match TRBD2. The length of the CDR3 is 17 residues. Germline V lookup: CDR1 SQVTM, CDR2 ANQGSEA. V shed 6 bases, J shed 1 base, and the junction held 8 bases outside the gene matches. CDR3 sequence reads: CSVCGLAGAVNTGELFF. CDR3 in DNA: TGCAGCGTCTGTGGACTAGCGGGGGCCGTGAACACCGGGGAGCTGTTTTTT.

This sequence joins TRBV28 and TRBJ2-1; TRBD2 agrees at 8 bases. Per the germline V gene, CDR1 is MDHEN and CDR2 is SYDVKM. This CDR3 comprises 14 residues. V lost 3 bases and J lost 3; bases outside the gene matches: 1. DNA for the CDR3: TGTGCCAGCAGTTTGGGACTAGACTACAATGAGCAGTTCTTC. It is translated as CASSLGLDYNEQFF. The full variable domain, in which reference TRBV28 and TRBJ2-1 provide the parts outside the CDR3, is DVKVTQSSRYLVKRTGEKVFLECVQDMDHENMFWYRQDPGLGLRLIYFSYDVKMKEKGDIPEGYSVSREKKERFSLILESASTNQTSMYLCASSLGLDYNEQFFGPGTRLTVL.